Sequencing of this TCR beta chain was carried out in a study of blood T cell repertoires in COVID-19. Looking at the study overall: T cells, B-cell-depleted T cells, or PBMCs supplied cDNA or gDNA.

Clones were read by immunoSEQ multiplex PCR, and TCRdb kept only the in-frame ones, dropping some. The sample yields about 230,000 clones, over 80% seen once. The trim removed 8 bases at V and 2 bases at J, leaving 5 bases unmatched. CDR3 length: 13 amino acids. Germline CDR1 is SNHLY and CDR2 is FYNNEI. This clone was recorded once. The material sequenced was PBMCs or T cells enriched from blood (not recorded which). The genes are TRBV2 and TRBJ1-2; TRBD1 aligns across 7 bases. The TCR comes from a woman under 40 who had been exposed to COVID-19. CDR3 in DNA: TGTGCCAGCTGGGGACAGACCAACTATGGCTACACCTTC. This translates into CASWGQTNYGYTF.